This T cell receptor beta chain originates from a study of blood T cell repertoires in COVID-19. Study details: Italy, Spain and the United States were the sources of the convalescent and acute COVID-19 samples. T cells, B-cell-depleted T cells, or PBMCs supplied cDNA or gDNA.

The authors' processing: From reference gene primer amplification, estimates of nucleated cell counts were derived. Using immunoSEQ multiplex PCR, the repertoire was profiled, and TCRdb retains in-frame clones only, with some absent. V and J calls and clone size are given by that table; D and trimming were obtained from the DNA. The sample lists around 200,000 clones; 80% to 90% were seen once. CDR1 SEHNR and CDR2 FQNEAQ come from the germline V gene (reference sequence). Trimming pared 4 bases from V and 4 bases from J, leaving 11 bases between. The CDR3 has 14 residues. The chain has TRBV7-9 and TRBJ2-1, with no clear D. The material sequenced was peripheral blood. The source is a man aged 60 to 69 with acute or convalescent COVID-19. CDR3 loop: CASSSWAGYNEQFF. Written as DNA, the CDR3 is TGTGCCAGCAGCTCTTGGGCCGGATACAATGAGCAGTTCTTC.